The 21 T cell receptor beta chains given below trace back to one sample, sequenced in a study of shared clonotypes between healthy human individuals. Repertoires were generated with immunoSEQ multiplex PCR, while TCRdb's copy carries only in-frame clones and drops some. This table has 800,000 to 1,200,000 clones, more than 75% appearing once. Material: memory CD4+ T cells from PBMCs. Subset: CD45RA-negative fraction. The origin of the receptors is a man between 18 and 29 years old in good health. Some clones in this sample may be carry-over from other donors' samples.

J is TRBJ1-1 and V is TRBV29-1; perhaps TRBD1 as D (6 bases). CDR1 is SQVTM, CDR2 ANQGSEA, per germline. The CDR3 totals 11 residues. V was pared by 5 bases and J by 6 bases, with 10 bases between. The CDR3 is CSVRTVSEAFF. The CDR3 coding sequence is TGCAGCGTTAGGACAGTATCTGAAGCTTTCTTT.

The chain joins TRBV6-6 to TRBJ2-1; D gene uncertain. Trimming shortened V by 10 bases and J by 0 bases, and 16 bases separated the two germline ends. CDR3 length equals 15 residues. Germline-derived CDR1 and CDR2 are MNHNY and SVGAGI (reference sequence). The CDR3: CATLVGGRSYNEQFF. CDR3 in DNA: TGTGCCACCCTGGTAGGCGGCCGCTCCTACAATGAGCAGTTCTTC.

This chain joins TRBV11-1 and TRBJ2-3; D remains unclear. V gave up 6 bases and J gave up 0 bases, with 19 bases separating them. The CDR3 totals 17 residues. The germline CDR1 and CDR2 sequences are SGHAT and FQDESV (reference sequence). CDR3 in amino acids: CASRRSWGTSSTDTQYF. In nucleotides, the CDR3 is TGTGCCAGCAGACGTTCGTGGGGAACATCTAGCACAGATACGCAGTATTTT.

This clone was detected only a few times. The V call is TRBV19, the J call TRBJ1-2; a possible D gene is TRBD1 (6 bases). Germline V gene lookup returns CDR1 LNHDA and CDR2 SQIVND (reference sequence). This CDR3 is built from 16 residues. Trimming took 8 bases from V and 5 from J, leaving 24 bases between them. CDR3 loop: CASGEPARGAGYGYTF. The CDR3 DNA is TGTGCCAGTGGGGAACCTGCGCGGGGGGCTGGTTATGGCTACACCTTC.

This chain joins TRBV18 and TRBJ2-7; TRBD2 matches at 10 bases. Unmatched junction bases numbered 5, after V lost 1 base and J lost 2 bases. The CDR3 has 16 amino acids. Germline values: CDR1 KGHSH, CDR2 LQKENI. The CDR3: CASSPRTSGATYEQYF. The DNA for the CDR3 is TGTGCCAGCTCACCACGGACTAGCGGAGCAACCTACGAGCAGTACTTC.

The table lists this clone with a count of one. No conserved phenylalanine or tryptophan ends this CDR3, so it is likely a read error. The genes are TRBV4-2 and TRBJ1-2, with TRBD1 matching 7 bases. This CDR3 has 14 residues. Per the germline V gene, CDR1 is LGHNA and CDR2 is YNFKEQ. Trimming removed 1 base from V and 4 bases from J; junction bases left unmatched: 3. CDR3 sequence (DNA): TGTGCCAGCAGCCAAGGACAGGGAAGCTATGGCTACACCCTC. Its translation: CASSQGQGSYGYTL.

The chain recombines TRBV5-1 with TRBJ1-3; the D gene is possibly TRBD1 (5 bases). Germline lookup yields CDR1 SGHRS and CDR2 YFSETQ. The V end was cut by 0 bases, the J end by 4 bases, with 11 bases between. CDR3 length: 15 residues. The chain's CDR3 is CASSLDQGWGNTIYF. The DNA for the CDR3 is TGCGCCAGCAGCTTGGATCAGGGTTGGGGAAACACCATATATTTT. Based on the CDR3 plus reference TRBV5-1 and TRBJ1-3, the full variable domain is KAGVTQTPRYLIKTRGQQVTLSCSPISGHRSVSWYQQTPGQGLQFLFEYFSETQRNKGNFPGRFSGRQFSNSRSEMNVSTLELGDSALYLCASSLDQGWGNTIYFGEGSWLTVV.

This clone has only a few counts. The V call is TRBV5-6, the J call TRBJ1-3; D is perhaps TRBD1 (5 bases). V lost 0 bases and J 6 bases, leaving 13 bases between the germline ends. From germline, CDR1 is SGHDT and CDR2 YYEEEE. CDR3 length equals 15 residues. The CDR3, as DNA: TGTGCCAGCAGCTTGGGGCAGGGACGGGAAAACACCATATATTTT. The encoded protein is CASSLGQGRENTIYF.

In its sample, this clone was seen once. The same CDR3 is also encoded by other DNA sequences in this sample. This chain links TRBV18 with TRBJ2-5; no clear D gene. The CDR3 is made up of 12 amino acids. Trimming took off 2 bases at V and 3 bases at J, with 4 bases between the two ends. CDR1 and CDR2 from the germline V gene are KGHSH and LQKENI. DNA of the CDR3: TGTGCCAGCTCACCAAACGAAGAGACCCAGTACTTC. Its translation: CASSPNEETQYF.

The chain has TRBV27 and TRBJ2-4; possibly TRBD1 for D (5 bases). Trimming took 2 bases from V and 4 from J, leaving 21 bases between them. CDR3 size: 18 residues. Per germline, CDR1 MNHEY and CDR2 SMNVEV (reference sequence). The CDR3 DNA sequence: TGTGCCAGCAGTTTAATCGGCTCCAGGGCCCAGGAGAAAAACATTCAGTACTTC. Its protein product is CASSLIGSRAQEKNIQYF.

The V gene is TRBV10-3, the J gene TRBJ2-1, with 15 nucleotides matching TRBD2. Germline loops: CDR1 ENHRY, CDR2 SYGVKD. This CDR3 is 18 amino acids long. J lost 6 bases, V lost 3 bases, and 9 bases had no gene match. The CDR3 here is CAISDPGLAGGLGNEQFF. CDR3 DNA sequence: TGTGCCATCAGTGACCCGGGACTAGCGGGAGGTCTGGGCAATGAGCAGTTCTTC.

The genes are TRBV7-3 and TRBJ2-5; 7 nucleotides agree with TRBD2. Looked up from germline, CDR1 is SGHTA and CDR2 is FQGTGA. This CDR3 is 15 amino acids long. J gave up 5 bases and V 2 bases, and 8 bases lay outside the gene matches. In DNA, the CDR3 is TGTGCCAGCAGCTTAGGATCCATGGGAGGGGAGACCCAGTACTTC. This sequence encodes CASSLGSMGGETQYF.

Points on this clone: A single base separates this from a much larger clone, so it may be a read error. The same CDR3 can be traced to other DNA sequences in this sample. The chain employs TRBV28 and TRBJ2-1; possible D gene TRBD2, 6 bases. CDR1 MDHEN and CDR2 SYDVKM come from the germline V gene. The CDR3 totals 14 residues. Between the trimmed V and J ends, which lost 6 bases and 1 base, there was a span of 10 bases. CDR3 region: CASSTGGSYNEQFF. CDR3 sequence (DNA): TGTGCCAGCAGCACCGGGGGATCCTACAATGAGCAGTTCTTC.

The rearrangement links TRBV5-6 to TRBJ2-5; D may be TRBD2 (6 bases). Trimming took 0 bases from V and 2 from J, leaving 11 bases between them. CDR3 length: 15 residues. Germline V gives CDR1 SGHDT, CDR2 YYEEEE. The CDR3 here is CASSLGLGAQETQYF. CDR3 in DNA: TGTGCCAGCAGCTTGGGACTAGGGGCGCAAGAGACCCAGTACTTC. The whole variable domain, remainder taken from reference TRBV5-6 and TRBJ2-5, is DAGVTQSPTHLIKTRGQQVTLRCSPKSGHDTVSWYQQALGQGPQFIFQYYEEEERQRGNFPDRFSGHQFPNYSSELNVNALLLGDSALYLCASSLGLGAQETQYFGPGTRLLVL.

This clone came up once. The chain recombines TRBV27 with TRBJ2-7; 8 positions match TRBD1. The germline V gene has CDR1 MNHEY and CDR2 SMNVEV (reference sequence). This CDR3 is 14 amino acids long. J was trimmed by 4 bases and V by 8 bases; bases with no gene match: 10. CDR3 sequence reads: CASCSRGRRYEQYF. The CDR3 DNA is TGTGCCAGCTGTTCCAGGGGGCGGAGGTACGAGCAGTACTTC.

This clone was found once. The V gene is TRBV7-2, the J gene TRBJ2-1; 12 bases match TRBD1. The CDR3 covers 16 residues. Germline-derived CDR1 and CDR2 are SGHTA and FQGNSA. The J segment lost 7 bases and the V segment lost 4 bases, leaving 8 bases of the junction unmatched. The CDR3 protein is CASSSNRDRGRNEQFF. In DNA form, the CDR3 reads TGTGCCAGCAGCTCCAACCGGGACAGGGGGCGGAATGAGCAGTTCTTC.

V gene TRBV6-6 combines with J gene TRBJ1-2; D gene ambiguous. V gave up 1 base and J gave up 8 bases, with 14 bases separating them. The CDR3 extends over 14 amino acids. From germline, CDR1 is MNHNY and CDR2 SVGAGI (reference sequence). The DNA for the CDR3 is TGTGCCAGCAGTTACTTAACCGGGTATGGAGGCTACACCTTC. The encoded protein is CASSYLTGYGGYTF.

The chain recombines TRBV9 with TRBJ2-1; D remains ambiguous. Germline CDR1 and CDR2: SGDLS and YYNGEE. The CDR3 has 17 amino acids. V lost 0 bases and J lost 3, with 16 bases in between. The CDR3 DNA sequence: TGTGCCAGCAGCGTAGACTCTACCCCATCCTACTACAATGAGCAGTTCTTC. Its protein product is CASSVDSTPSYYNEQFF.

As for this clone: Other DNA sequences within the sample encode an identical CDR3. This chain uses TRBV7-2 with TRBJ1-5; no reliable D call. V lost 5 bases and J 4 bases, leaving 9 bases between the germline ends. Germline V CDR1 and CDR2: SGHTA, FQGNSA. There are 13 residues in the CDR3. This CDR3 is CASSPDGNQPQHF. Written as DNA, the CDR3 is TGTGCCAGCAGCCCCGACGGGAATCAGCCCCAGCATTTT.

In this sample, this clone turned up a few times. This chain joins TRBV5-1 and TRBJ2-3, with 8 bases identical to TRBD1. V lost 2 bases to trimming and J lost 3 bases; unmatched junction nucleotides: 5. CDR1 is SGHRS and CDR2 is YFSETQ in the germline V gene. The CDR3 length is 15 residues. In DNA form, the CDR3 reads TGCGCCAGCAGCTTTCAGGGGGCTCTAACAGATACGCAGTATTTT. Amino acids: CASSFQGALTDTQYF.

This clone was detected a few times. V usage is TRBV18 and J usage is TRBJ2-3; no firm D call. The CDR3 runs to 12 residues. Per germline, CDR1 KGHSH and CDR2 LQKENI. V lost 3 bases and J 6 bases, leaving 7 bases between the germline ends. The CDR3 here is CASSPPEDTQYF. CDR3 nucleotide sequence: TGTGCCAGCTCACCCCCGGAGGATACGCAGTATTTT. Based on the CDR3 plus reference TRBV18 and TRBJ2-3, the full variable domain is NAGVMQNPRHLVRRRGQEARLRCSPMKGHSHVYWYRQLPEEGLKFMVYLQKENIIDESGMPKERFSAEFPKEGPSILRIQQVVRGDSAAYFCASSPPEDTQYFGPGTRLTVL.